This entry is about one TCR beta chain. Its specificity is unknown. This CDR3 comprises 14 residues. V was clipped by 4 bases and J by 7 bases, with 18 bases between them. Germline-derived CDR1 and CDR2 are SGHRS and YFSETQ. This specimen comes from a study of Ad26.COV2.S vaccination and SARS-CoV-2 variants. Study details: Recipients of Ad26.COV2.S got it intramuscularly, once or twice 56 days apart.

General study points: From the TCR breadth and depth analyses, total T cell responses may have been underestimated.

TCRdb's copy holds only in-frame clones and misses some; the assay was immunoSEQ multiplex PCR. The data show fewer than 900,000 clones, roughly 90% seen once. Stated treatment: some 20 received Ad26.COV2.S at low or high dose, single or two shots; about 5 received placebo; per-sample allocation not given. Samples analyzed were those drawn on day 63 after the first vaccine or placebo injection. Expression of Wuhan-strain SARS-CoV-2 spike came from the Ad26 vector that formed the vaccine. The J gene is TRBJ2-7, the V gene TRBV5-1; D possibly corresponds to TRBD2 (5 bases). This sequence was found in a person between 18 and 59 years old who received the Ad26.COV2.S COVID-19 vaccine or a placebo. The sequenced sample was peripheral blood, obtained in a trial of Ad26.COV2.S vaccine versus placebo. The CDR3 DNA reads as TGCGCCAGCAGCCCTGGACTGGGCCCGGATGAGCAGTACTTC. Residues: CASSPGLGPDEQYF.